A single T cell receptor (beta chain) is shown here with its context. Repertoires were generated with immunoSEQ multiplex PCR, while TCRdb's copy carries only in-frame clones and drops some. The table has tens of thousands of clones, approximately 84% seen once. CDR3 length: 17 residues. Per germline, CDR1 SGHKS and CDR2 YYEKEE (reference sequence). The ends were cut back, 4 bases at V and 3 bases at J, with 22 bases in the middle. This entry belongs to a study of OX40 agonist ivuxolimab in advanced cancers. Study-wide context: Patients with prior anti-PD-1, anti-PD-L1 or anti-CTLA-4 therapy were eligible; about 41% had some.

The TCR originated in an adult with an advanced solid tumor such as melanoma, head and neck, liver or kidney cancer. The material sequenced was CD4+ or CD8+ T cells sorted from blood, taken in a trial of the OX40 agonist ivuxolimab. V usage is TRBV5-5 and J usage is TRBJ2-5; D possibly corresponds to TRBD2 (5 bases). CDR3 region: CASSHLRGGDPKETQYF. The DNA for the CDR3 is TGTGCCAGCAGCCACCTCCGGGGTGGTGACCCCAAAGAGACCCAGTACTTC.